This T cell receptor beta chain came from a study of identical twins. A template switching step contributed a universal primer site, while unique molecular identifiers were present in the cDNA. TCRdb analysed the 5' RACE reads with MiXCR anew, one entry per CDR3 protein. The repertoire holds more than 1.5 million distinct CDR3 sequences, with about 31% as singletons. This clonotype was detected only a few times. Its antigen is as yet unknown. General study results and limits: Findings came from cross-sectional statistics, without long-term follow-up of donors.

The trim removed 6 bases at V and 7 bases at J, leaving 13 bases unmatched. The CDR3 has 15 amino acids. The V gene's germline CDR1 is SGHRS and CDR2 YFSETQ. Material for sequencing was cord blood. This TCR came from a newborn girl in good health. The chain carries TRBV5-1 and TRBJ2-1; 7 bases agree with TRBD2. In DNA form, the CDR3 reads TGCGCCAGCATCCGGACAAGCGGGATCTCAAATGAGCAGTTCTTC. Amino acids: CASIRTSGISNEQFF.